Below are 6 T cell receptor beta chains sequenced from a single sample in a study of T-cell reconstitution after alpha-beta-depleted transplantation in children. Preparation of the TCRbeta library used unique molecular identifiers. TCRdb analysed the PCR reads with MiXCR anew, one entry per CDR3 protein. This repertoire shows 200,000 or so distinct CDR3 sequences, roughly 6.3% found once; its top ten account for about 4.4%. Sequencing was performed on PBMCs, taken before TCRalphabeta/CD19-depleted stem cell transplant. The source of these receptors is a girl less than two years old with combined immunodeficiency, due to receive a stem cell transplant.

In this sample, this clonotype turned up many times. V and J are TRBV29-1 and TRBJ2-3; 9 nucleotides line up with TRBD1. The CDR3 sequence is 14 residues long. Trimming removed 5 bases from V and 9 bases from J; junction bases left unmatched: 12. CDR1 is SQVTM, CDR2 ANQGSEA, per germline. The CDR3 sequence is CSVTPGQGSGTQYF. The CDR3 bases are TGCAGCGTTACCCCCGGACAGGGGAGTGGGACGCAGTATTTT.

At least ten counts were recorded for this clonotype. The chain is built from TRBV7-2 and TRBJ2-2, with D unresolved. The CDR3 consists of 15 residues. The V gene lost 1 base and the J gene lost 5 bases, with 11 bases spanning the gap. Germline V lookup: CDR1 SGHTA, CDR2 FQGNSA. The CDR3 bases are TGTGCCAGCAGCTTAGTATTCGTAGTTACCGGGGAGCTGTTTTTT. As protein: CASSLVFVVTGELFF.

At least ten counts were recorded for this clonotype. The chain carries TRBV13 and TRBJ2-5; 11 bases agree with TRBD2. This CDR3 has 15 residues. The germline CDR1 and CDR2 sequences are PRHDT and FYEKMQ (reference sequence). Trimming cost V 6 bases and J 3 bases; bases outside gene matches: 6. In DNA, the CDR3 is TGTGCCAGCAGGGAAACTAGCGGGGGTAAAGAGACCCAGTACTTC. Translation gives CASRETSGGKETQYF. Together with reference TRBV13 and TRBJ2-5, the CDR3 gives the full variable domain: AAGVIQSPRHLIKEKRETATLKCYPIPRHDTVYWYQQGPGQDPQFLISFYEKMQSDKGSIPDRFSAQQFSDYHSELNMSSLELGDSALYFCASRETSGGKETQYFGPGTRLLVL.

There are a few counts of this clonotype. This chain joins TRBV7-2 and TRBJ2-4; weak D call: TRBD2 (5 bases). Germline loops: CDR1 SGHTA, CDR2 FQGNSA. Trimming shortened V by 5 bases and J by 3 bases, and 11 bases separated the two germline ends. The CDR3 runs to 14 residues. The CDR3 nucleotides are TGTGCCAGCAGCCCGGGCGAGGGCAAAAACATTCAGTACTTC. Translated: CASSPGEGKNIQYF.

This clonotype was recorded at least ten times. The chain carries TRBV5-6 and TRBJ2-2; D is unclear. The CDR3 contains 16 residues. Germline CDR1 is SGHDT and CDR2 is YYEEEE. The ends were cut back, 2 bases at V and 1 base at J, with 12 bases in the middle. CDR3 amino acids: CASSFIIMGNTGELFF. The CDR3, as DNA: TGTGCCAGCAGCTTCATCATTATGGGGAACACCGGGGAGCTGTTTTTT.

This clonotype has ten or more counts. CDR3 in amino acids: CSASLSSTTDTQYF. DNA of the CDR3: TGCAGTGCTAGCCTTAGCTCTACTACAGATACGCAGTATTTT. The chain is built from TRBV20-1 and TRBJ2-3; D gene unclear. Trimming removed 3 bases at V and 3 bases at J, with 13 bases between. The CDR3 runs to 14 residues. Per the germline V gene, CDR1 is DFQATT and CDR2 is SNEGSKA (reference sequence).